The TCR beta chain described here comes from a study of T cells in Graves' hyperthyroidism and ophthalmopathy. Study findings and constraints: Most clonotypes expanded in the thyroid (above 0.001) were also present in blood.

RNA transcripts were the template for amplifying TCR beta CDR3 regions. With the HTBI primer set, the TCR CDR3 went through a first round of RT-PCR. MiXCR, run by TCRdb on the multiplex PCR reads, gives a single entry per CDR3 protein. The table records some 420,000 distinct CDR3 sequences, roughly 15% of them present only once. CDR1 is MNHNS and CDR2 is SASEGT in the germline V gene. The CDR3 totals 15 residues. Losses at the gene ends were 6 bases for V and 1 base for J; bases not matched to a gene: 7. This clonotype was seen only a few times. Its antigen is as yet unknown. Researchers barred patients who had uncontrolled infection, other autoimmune disease, pregnancy or lactation. PBMCs were sourced from more than 7.5 ml fresh peripheral blood.

The sequence was obtained from a woman aged 18-30 years with Graves' hyperthyroidism. V is TRBV6-1 and J is TRBJ1-2; 8 bases agree with TRBD1. Sequencing was done on a sample of blood. CDR3 nucleotide sequence: TGTGCCAGCAGCCTCGCCAGGGGGCTTAACTATGGCTACACCTTC. This encodes CASSLARGLNYGYTF.